The 11 T cell receptor beta chains presented below share a single source sample, sequenced in a study of blood T cell repertoires in COVID-19. TCRdb keeps only in-frame clones here, not all; method: immunoSEQ multiplex PCR. The sample includes 200,000 to 250,000 clones, about 90% of them seen just once. Sequenced input: PBMCs or T cells enriched from blood (not recorded which). These receptors were taken from a man between 25 and 39 years old who had been exposed to COVID-19.

This chain joins TRBV9 and TRBJ2-1; 15 bases map to TRBD2. The CDR3 sequence is 16 residues long. Germline assignment: CDR1 SGDLS and CDR2 YYNGEE. The V segment lost 4 bases and the J segment 8 bases; nucleotides outside the gene matches: 7. CDR3 nucleotides: TGTGCCAGCAGCCCGAGAGGACTAGCGGGGGGGGATGAGCAGTTCTTC. Its protein product is CASSPRGLAGGDEQFF.

Notes on this clone: Distinct nucleotide sequences in the sample also encode this CDR3. The chain combines TRBV5-1 with TRBJ2-2, with 11 nucleotides matching TRBD1. Germline V lookup: CDR1 SGHRS, CDR2 YFSETQ. This CDR3 contains 15 residues. Trimming removed 4 bases from V and 2 bases from J; junction bases left unmatched: 1. The CDR3 loop reads CASSRTGGNTGELFF. The DNA for the CDR3 is TGCGCCAGCAGCCGGACAGGGGGCAACACCGGGGAGCTGTTTTTT.

The CDR3 here is CASSVDRAIGAFF. The DNA of the CDR3 is TGTGCCAGCAGCGTAGACAGGGCCATTGGAGCTTTCTTT. This sequence joins TRBV12-3 or TRBV12-4 and TRBJ1-1, with 7 bases lining up with TRBD1. V lost 6 bases, J lost 10 bases, and 11 bases stayed unmatched. This CDR3 comprises 13 residues.

The rearrangement links TRBV4-1 to TRBJ1-6; 7 nucleotides line up with TRBD1. The V gene's germline CDR1 is MGHRA and CDR2 YSYEKL. V was pared by 4 bases and J by 8 bases, with 2 bases of the junction left unmatched. The CDR3 loop spans 13 amino acids. CDR3 nucleotide sequence: TGCGCCAGCAGCCCGACAGGGCATTCACCCCTCCACTTT. Translating gives CASSPTGHSPLHF.

This clone was observed once. This chain joins TRBV6-1 and TRBJ2-7; tentative D call: TRBD1 (8 bases). Trimming removed 1 base at V and 3 bases at J, with 13 bases between. The CDR3 spans 15 residues. Germline V gene lookup returns CDR1 MNHNS and CDR2 SASEGT. The CDR3 protein is CASSEVTGDYYEQYF. The CDR3 DNA reads TGTGCCAGCAGTGAAGTGACAGGGGACTACTACGAGCAGTACTTC.

The chain carries TRBV4-2 and TRBJ2-1, with 8 bases identical to TRBD2. The CDR3 is 18 residues long. Trimming removed 0 bases from V and 0 bases from J; junction bases left unmatched: 7. Germline loops: CDR1 LGHNA, CDR2 YNFKEQ. The CDR3 protein is CASSQEPAGAYSYNEQFF. In DNA form, the CDR3 reads TGTGCCAGCAGCCAAGAACCAGCGGGGGCTTACTCCTACAATGAGCAGTTCTTC.

The chain uses TRBV5-1 and TRBJ2-7; 7 bases match TRBD1. CDR1 and CDR2 from the germline V gene are SGHRS and YFSETQ. With 4 bases clipped from V and 3 bases from J, the junction kept 4 bases outside the gene matches. CDR3 length: 13 residues. The chain's CDR3 is CASSHGQDYEQYF. The DNA of the CDR3 is TGCGCCAGCAGCCACGGACAGGACTACGAGCAGTACTTC.

The CDR3 DNA is TGTGCCAGCAGTGGCCGTAGGGACAGACAGCCCCAGCATTTT. Residues: CASSGRRDRQPQHF. The chain carries TRBV25-1 and TRBJ1-5, with TRBD1 matching over 7 bases. The junction had 7 bases not matched to a gene; V was cut back by 4 bases and J by 7 bases. Germline CDR1 MGHDK, CDR2 SYGVNS. The CDR3 contains 14 residues.

This chain links TRBV2 with TRBJ1-5, with a weak D call TRBD1 (6 bases). Germline lookup yields CDR1 SNHLY and CDR2 FYNNEI. Trimming removed 3 bases from V and 5 bases from J, with 11 bases in between. This CDR3 is built from 14 residues. Written as DNA, the CDR3 is TGTGCCAGCAGTGAGGCACAGGGTTATCAGCCCCAGCATTTT. Its protein product is CASSEAQGYQPQHF.

This chain's CDR3 is CASSFGPAGSSYTF. The DNA for the CDR3 is TGTGCCAGCAGCTTTGGTCCCGCGGGGTCGAGCTACACCTTC. The chain uses TRBV5-4 and TRBJ1-2; D is ambiguous. Germline values: CDR1 SGHNT, CDR2 YYREEE (reference sequence). The CDR3 totals 14 residues. Deletions cut 2 bases from V and 9 bases from J, with 17 bases between.

This chain joins TRBV7-3 and TRBJ1-2; no firm D call. The germline V and J ends were trimmed by 3 bases and 4 bases, with 12 bases remaining between them. The germline CDR1 and CDR2 sequences are SGHTA and FQGTGA. There are 14 residues in the CDR3. The CDR3 nucleotides are TGTGCCAGCAGCTTCGACGGGTCGGGCTATGGCTACACCTTC. Encoded protein: CASSFDGSGYGYTF.